Following are 2 T cell receptor beta chains from one sample sequenced in a study of response to subunit inactivated influenza vaccine. TCRdb processed the RT-PCR reads anew with MiXCR; each CDR3 protein has one entry. The sample includes 540,000 or so distinct CDR3 sequences, 13% seen only once; the top ten take around 13%. Sequencing used PBMCs from blood, obtained more than 35 days after vaccination. These receptors were collected from a man aged 50 or older who received an inactivated influenza vaccine.

The genes are TRBV5-8 and TRBJ1-1, with TRBD1 matching 8 bases. Germline CDR1 reads SGHTS; CDR2 reads YDEGEE. J lost 2 bases, V lost 2 bases, and 5 bases had no gene match. The length of the CDR3 is 15 residues. In DNA form, the CDR3 reads TGTGCCAGCAGCTTTGGCGGACAGGGAAACACTGAAGCTTTCTTT. Residues: CASSFGGQGNTEAFF.

V usage is TRBV27 and J usage is TRBJ2-2; D may be TRBD1 (6 bases). Germline lookup yields CDR1 MNHEY and CDR2 SMNVEV (reference sequence). This CDR3 has 12 residues. V was pared by 7 bases and J by 6 bases, with 9 bases between. DNA for the CDR3: TGTGCCAGCACTAACAGGGCCGGGGAGCTGTTTTTT. Protein product: CASTNRAGELFF.